One and the same sample provided the 27 T cell receptor beta chains below, sequenced in a study of Tregs in tolerant kidney transplant recipients. Profiling relied on immunoSEQ multiplex PCR, and the TCRdb table lists in-frame clones only, not all of them. Of more than 25,000 clones in the sample, 82% were seen once. Their specific antigens are unknown. The sequenced sample was Tregs from blood cultured with allogeneic cells. The source is a human donor in good health.

The V gene is TRBV5-1, the J gene TRBJ2-5, with 8 bases identical to TRBD1. J gave up 3 bases and V 4 bases, and 5 bases lay outside the gene matches. This CDR3 has 14 residues. CDR1 and CDR2 from the germline V gene are SGHRS and YFSETQ. The CDR3: CASSPETGEETQYF. In DNA form, the CDR3 reads TGCGCCAGCAGCCCGGAGACAGGGGAAGAGACCCAGTACTTC.

This clone showed up just a few times. This rearrangement joins TRBV5-1 to TRBJ2-7; a weak D match, TRBD1 (6 bases). The CDR3 spans 15 residues. Germline loops: CDR1 SGHRS, CDR2 YFSETQ. Trimming left V 4 bases short and J 4 bases short, with 18 bases between. The CDR3: CASSLGTGSRYEQYF. CDR3 in DNA: TGCGCCAGCAGCCTTGGAACAGGGAGTAGGTACGAGCAGTACTTC.

This clone appeared once. The rearrangement joins TRBV25-1 to TRBJ1-2; TRBD1 matches at 7 bases. This CDR3 contains 14 residues. The V gene end was trimmed by 5 bases and the J gene end by 1 base; junction bases not matched to a gene: 4. Germline V gene data show CDR1 as MGHDK and CDR2 as SYGVNS. The CDR3 loop reads CASSLTGVNYGYTF. CDR3 in DNA: TGTGCCAGCAGTCTCACAGGGGTTAACTATGGCTACACCTTC.

The chain employs TRBV15 and TRBJ1-2, with 9 bases matching TRBD1. Trimming removed 2 bases from V and 8 bases from J; junction bases left unmatched: 12. Germline assignment: CDR1 LNHNV and CDR2 YYDKDF (reference sequence). The CDR3 covers 16 residues. The CDR3 DNA reads TGTGCCACCAGCAGACACCTCGGGGGACAGGGTCCGGGCTACACCTTC. Residues: CATSRHLGGQGPGYTF.

The chain is built from TRBV27 and TRBJ2-5; weak D call: TRBD2 (5 bases). CDR1 and CDR2 from the germline V gene are MNHEY and SMNVEV (reference sequence). V was trimmed by 5 bases and J by 5 bases, leaving 15 bases between them. The CDR3 spans 14 residues. The CDR3 DNA follows: TGTGCCAGCAGTAGGGCGACTACGAGGGAGACCCAGTACTTC. As protein: CASSRATTRETQYF.

The chain employs TRBV7-9 and TRBJ2-7; 8 bases fit TRBD2. V shed 5 bases and J 3 bases; nucleotides not matched to a gene: 6. This CDR3 is built from 14 residues. The V gene's germline CDR1 is SEHNR and CDR2 FQNEAQ (reference sequence). The CDR3 sequence: CASSPGGSYYEQYF. CDR3 in DNA: TGTGCCAGCAGCCCGGGGGGGAGCTACTACGAGCAGTACTTC. The full variable domain, with the rest looked up from reference TRBV7-9 and TRBJ2-7, is DTGVSQNPRHKITKRGQNVTFRCDPISEHNRLYWYRQTLGQGPEFLTYFQNEAQLEKSRLLSDRFSAERPKGSFSTLEIQRTEQGDSAMYLCASSPGGSYYEQYFGPGTRLTVT.

This chain uses TRBV4-2 with TRBJ2-3, with D perhaps matching TRBD1 (6 bases). From germline, CDR1 is LGHNA and CDR2 YNFKEQ. V shed 1 base and J shed 2 bases, with 13 bases lying between them. The CDR3 runs 16 residues. The CDR3 nucleotides read TGTGCCAGCAGCCAAGCCCAGGGGATCCCCACAGATACGCAGTATTTT. This codes for CASSQAQGIPTDTQYF.

The genes are TRBV30 and TRBJ1-2; D possibly corresponds to TRBD1 (5 bases). The CDR3 runs to 11 residues. V lost 5 bases and J 5 bases, leaving 9 bases between the germline ends. From germline, CDR1 is GTSNPN and CDR2 SVGIG (reference sequence). CDR3 coding DNA: TGTGCCTGGCAGCAGGGTTATGGCTACACCTTC. Its protein product is CAWQQGYGYTF.

This clone was detected once. The chain employs TRBV4-2 and TRBJ2-7; 8 positions agree with TRBD2. Trimming cost V 1 base and J 1 base; bases outside gene matches: 6. The CDR3 is made up of 16 amino acids. Germline values: CDR1 LGHNA, CDR2 YNFKEQ. The CDR3 DNA follows: TGTGCCAGCAGCCAAGCTACTAGCGGCATTTCCTACGAGCAGTACTTC. It yields the protein CASSQATSGISYEQYF.

The rearrangement links TRBV27 to TRBJ2-3; weak D call: TRBD2 (7 bases). The V end lost 5 bases, the J end lost 2 bases, and 17 bases lay between the germline ends. CDR1 is MNHEY, CDR2 SMNVEV, per germline (reference sequence). The CDR3 sequence is 16 residues long. The CDR3 DNA reads TGTGCCAGCAGTGGACAGCGGGGTGGTACCACAGATACGCAGTATTTT. Translation: CASSGQRGGTTDTQYF.

A word on this clone: At one boundary the junction diverges from the germline segment, which might be a read error. The chain links TRBV19 to TRBJ1-5; TRBD1 matches at 11 bases. The CDR3 is 15 amino acids. Germline V lookup: CDR1 LNHDA, CDR2 SQIVND (reference sequence). The CDR3 region has the DNA TGTGCCAGTAGTACCCGGACAGGGGGCAACCAGCCCCAGCATTTT. It yields the protein CASSTRTGGNQPQHF.

The chain couples TRBV5-5 to TRBJ2-3; D gene unclear. V was clipped by 0 bases and J by 2 bases, with 10 bases between them. This CDR3 has 15 amino acids. Germline-derived CDR1 and CDR2 are SGHKS and YYEKEE (reference sequence). The CDR3 DNA reads TGTGCCAGCAGCTTGGGACTTCCTTCCACAGATACGCAGTATTTT. This sequence encodes CASSLGLPSTDTQYF.

The chain joins TRBV6-5 to TRBJ1-1, with no clear D. CDR1 is MNHEY and CDR2 is SVGAGI in the germline V gene. This CDR3 comprises 14 residues. Trimming pared 5 bases from V and 2 bases from J, leaving 12 bases between. CDR3 loop: CASSELSRNTEAFF. CDR3 nucleotide sequence: TGTGCCAGCAGTGAACTGAGCCGAAACACTGAAGCTTTCTTT.

This chain joins TRBV6-6 and TRBJ1-2; 8 bases align to TRBD1. Trimming took 6 bases from V and 2 from J; bases not matched to a gene: 8. From germline, CDR1 is MNHNY and CDR2 SVGAGI (reference sequence). CDR3 length: 15 residues. The CDR3 reads CASSRPDRANYGYTF. As DNA, the CDR3 is TGTGCCAGCAGCCGCCCGGACAGGGCGAACTATGGCTACACCTTC.

This chain links TRBV2 with TRBJ2-3, with D unclear. The CDR3 runs to 14 residues. Looked up from germline, CDR1 is SNHLY and CDR2 is FYNNEI. V lost 4 bases, J lost 0 bases, and 8 bases lay in between. DNA of the CDR3: TGTGCCAGCAGTGTTAGCCTAAGCACAGATACGCAGTATTTT. Translating it yields CASSVSLSTDTQYF.

The rearrangement links TRBV28 to TRBJ1-6; unclear D gene. CDR3 length: 16 amino acids. V lost 2 bases and J lost 9, with 17 bases in between. Germline lookup yields CDR1 MDHEN and CDR2 SYDVKM. The CDR3 reads CASSLPSAGRTSPLHF. CDR3 coding DNA: TGTGCCAGCAGTTTACCGTCTGCTGGCAGGACTTCACCCCTCCACTTT.

The chain recombines TRBV7-6 with TRBJ2-2, with TRBD2 matching over 7 bases. Germline CDR1 is SGHVS and CDR2 is FNYEAQ. The CDR3 extends over 14 amino acids. V dropped 2 bases and J dropped 5; count of bases not matched to a gene: 2. Written as DNA, the CDR3 is TGTGCCAGCAGCTTATCGGGGGGTACCGGGGAGCTGTTTTTT. Its translation: CASSLSGGTGELFF.

The rearrangement joins TRBV7-2 to TRBJ2-1; D gene uncertain. The ends were cut back, 2 bases at V and 0 bases at J, with 2 bases in the middle. This CDR3 contains 13 residues. Germline V lookup: CDR1 SGHTA, CDR2 FQGNSA. This chain's CDR3 is CASSLRSYNEQFF. DNA for the CDR3: TGTGCCAGCAGCTTACGCTCCTACAATGAGCAGTTCTTC.

This chain links TRBV5-6 with TRBJ2-1, with 12 bases that match TRBD1. Germline loops: CDR1 SGHDT, CDR2 YYEEEE. This CDR3 is 16 amino acids long. J was trimmed by 7 bases and V by 0 bases; bases with no gene match: 5. The CDR3 protein is CASSLEGTGGWNEQFF. CDR3 nucleotide sequence: TGTGCCAGCAGCTTGGAGGGGACAGGGGGCTGGAATGAGCAGTTCTTC.

V gene TRBV27 combines with J gene TRBJ2-3; D gene ambiguous. The germline V and J ends were trimmed by 3 bases and 2 bases, with 18 bases remaining between them. The germline V gene encodes CDR1 MNHEY and CDR2 SMNVEV (reference sequence). CDR3 length: 17 amino acids. The CDR3 bases are TGTGCCAGCAGTTTTAGATCACGGTTGCGATCCACAGATACGCAGTATTTT. Protein: CASSFRSRLRSTDTQYF.

The chain combines TRBV5-1 with TRBJ1-2; 7 nucleotides agree with TRBD1. V was clipped by 4 bases and J by 6 bases; unmatched bases: 12. Germline V CDR1 and CDR2: SGHRS, YFSETQ. This CDR3 is built from 15 residues. CDR3 DNA: TGCGCCAGCAGCGCCAGACAGGGTGGTTCTAATGGCTACACCTTC. Protein product: CASSARQGGSNGYTF.

This chain connects TRBV7-9 to TRBJ2-7; a weak D match, TRBD1 (6 bases). V shed 3 bases and J shed 5 bases, with 17 bases lying between them. Germline assignment: CDR1 SEHNR and CDR2 FQNEAQ (reference sequence). The CDR3 has 15 amino acids. The CDR3, as DNA: TGTGCCAGCAGCTTGGGGGACACCGTCAACAACGAGCAGTACTTC. Its protein product is CASSLGDTVNNEQYF.

The V gene is TRBV5-1, the J gene TRBJ2-5; D not resolved. There are 11 residues in the CDR3. Germline CDR1 is SGHRS and CDR2 is YFSETQ. V was trimmed by 2 bases and J by 1 base, leaving 0 bases between them. The CDR3 is CASSFQETQYF. The CDR3 bases are TGCGCCAGCAGCTTCCAAGAGACCCAGTACTTC.

This clone was recorded only once. The rearrangement links TRBV6-5 to TRBJ2-7, with TRBD1 as a possible D gene (6 bases). Trimming took 2 bases from V and 4 from J, leaving 9 bases between them. This CDR3 contains 13 residues. Germline V gene lookup returns CDR1 MNHEY and CDR2 SVGAGI. The chain's CDR3 is CASSYTGLYEQYF. CDR3 nucleotides: TGTGCCAGCAGTTACACAGGGTTGTACGAGCAGTACTTC.

Here the CDR3 reads CASGRQGAGYGYTF. The CDR3 DNA follows: TGTGCCAGCGGACGACAGGGGGCCGGCTATGGCTACACCTTC. This chain joins TRBV6-1 and TRBJ1-2; 10 bases align to TRBD1. Losses at the gene ends were 8 bases for V and 4 bases for J; bases not matched to a gene: 7. The CDR3 spans 14 residues. Looked up from germline, CDR1 is MNHNS and CDR2 is SASEGT.

The chain recombines TRBV14 with TRBJ2-7, with 10 bases lining up with TRBD2. In germline, CDR1 is SGHDN, CDR2 FVKESK. After removal of 6 bases from V and 2 bases from J, the junction contained 4 bases not matched to a gene. There are 14 residues in the CDR3. The CDR3 DNA reads TGTGCCAGCAGTCGGGGACTAGCGCCCTACGAGCAGTACTTC. Translated: CASSRGLAPYEQYF. Combining the CDR3 with reference TRBV14 and TRBJ2-7 gives the whole variable domain EAGVTQFPSHSVIEKGQTVTLRCDPISGHDNLYWYRRVMGKEIKFLLHFVKESKQDESGMPNNRFLAERTGGTYSTLKVQPAELEDSGVYFCASSRGLAPYEQYFGPGTRLTVT.

The V gene is TRBV7-8, the J gene TRBJ2-5; no firm D call. V dropped 2 bases and J dropped 2 bases, with 15 bases sitting between them. The CDR3 runs to 16 residues. CDR1 and CDR2 from the germline V gene are SGHVS and FQNEAQ. The chain's CDR3 is CASSLMLHSLQETQYF. The CDR3 nucleotides read TGTGCCAGCAGCTTAATGCTCCACAGCCTTCAAGAGACCCAGTACTTC. Looking up the rest from reference TRBV7-8 and TRBJ2-5 gives the full variable domain: GAGVSQSPRYKVAKRGQDVALRCDPISGHVSLFWYQQALGQGPEFLTYFQNEAQLDKSGLPSDRFFAERPEGSVSTLKIQRTQQEDSAVYLCASSLMLHSLQETQYFGPGTRLLVL.